Presented here are 10 T cell receptor beta chains from one specimen sequenced in a study of blood T cell repertoires in COVID-19. Data came from immunoSEQ multiplex PCR; TCRdb stores just in-frame clones and leaves some out. Among under 35,000 clones listed, around nine tenths were seen once. The sequenced sample was peripheral blood. These TCRs come from a man between 65 and 80 years old with active COVID-19.

The chain couples TRBV24-1 to TRBJ2-1; D is ambiguous. Germline V CDR1 and CDR2: KGHDR, SFDVKD. CDR3 length equals 13 residues. Trimming stripped 5 bases from V and 5 bases from J, with 9 bases between. Here the CDR3 DNA reads TGTGCCACCAGTGCCCGAGTTGACAATGAGCAGTTCTTC. Its translation is CATSARVDNEQFF.

The chain carries TRBV30 and TRBJ1-5; 8 bases align to TRBD1. CDR1 is GTSNPN and CDR2 is SVGIG in the germline V gene (reference sequence). Losses at the gene ends were 3 bases for V and 5 bases for J; bases not matched to a gene: 9. The CDR3 consists of 15 residues. For the CDR3, the DNA is TGTGCCTGGAGCGGACAGGGTGGCCTCCATCAGCCCCAGCATTTT. Translating it yields CAWSGQGGLHQPQHF.

The chain joins TRBV15 to TRBJ2-1; 9 bases are a match to TRBD2. Germline CDR1 is LNHNV and CDR2 is YYDKDF (reference sequence). V was clipped by 4 bases and J by 8 bases; unmatched bases: 6. The CDR3 runs 14 residues. The CDR3: CATSMASGIYEQFF. CDR3 coding DNA: TGTGCCACCAGCATGGCTAGCGGGATCTATGAGCAGTTCTTC.

J is TRBJ2-5 and V is TRBV9; 9 bases agree with TRBD2. This CDR3 region has 16 residues. Trimming removed 4 bases from V and 5 bases from J; junction bases left unmatched: 12. CDR1 is SGDLS and CDR2 is YYNGEE in the germline V gene. CDR3 bases: TGTGCCAGCAGCTCCGGGACTAGCAACGGCGTGGAGACCCAGTACTTC. As protein: CASSSGTSNGVETQYF.

V is TRBV29-1 and J is TRBJ1-2; D is undetermined. The length of the CDR3 is 13 residues. Trimming cost V 1 base and J 6 bases, with 12 bases left between them. Germline V lookup: CDR1 SQVTM, CDR2 ANQGSEA. The CDR3 DNA reads as TGCAGCGTTGAAGGGCAGCGGGCGAATGGCTACACCTTC. Residues: CSVEGQRANGYTF.

The chain uses TRBV7-2 and TRBJ1-4; 8 bases agree with TRBD1. Germline V CDR1 and CDR2: SGHTA, FQGNSA. The CDR3 spans 14 residues. Trimming cost V 5 bases and J 10 bases; bases outside gene matches: 9. The CDR3 reads CASSGGTGLGKLFF. The CDR3 DNA follows: TGTGCCAGCAGCGGGGGGACAGGCTTAGGAAAACTGTTTTTT.

This clone was observed a few times. The genes are TRBV3-1 (or the pseudogene TRBV3-2) and TRBJ2-6; 7 bases match TRBD1. CDR3 size: 17 residues. Germline trimming cut 4 bases from V and 2 bases from J; bases unmatched to any gene: 8. The germline V gene has CDR1 LGHDT and CDR2 YNNKEL (reference sequence). CDR3 DNA sequence: TGTGCCAGCAGCCCCCGACAGGGCTCCACTGGGGCCAACGTCCTGACTTTC. It specifies CASSPRQGSTGANVLTF.

This chain links TRBV27 with TRBJ2-7, with 9 bases matching TRBD1. V shed 2 bases and J 1 base; nucleotides not matched to a gene: 3. The V gene's germline CDR1 is MNHEY and CDR2 SMNVEV (reference sequence). CDR3 length: 15 amino acids. For the CDR3, the DNA is TGTGCCAGCAGTTTAACCGGGACAGGGTCCTACGAGCAGTACTTC. This encodes CASSLTGTGSYEQYF.

This chain joins TRBV11-2 and TRBJ2-1; 11 bases match TRBD2. This CDR3 has 13 amino acids. From germline, CDR1 is SGHAT and CDR2 FQNNGV. Trimming cost V 3 bases and J 12 bases; bases outside gene matches: 4. For the CDR3, the DNA is TGTGCCAGCAGCTTGGTAGCGGGAGGGGGGCAGTTCTTC. Encoded protein: CASSLVAGGGQFF. Full variable domain (missing parts from reference TRBV11-2 and TRBJ2-1): EAGVAQSPRYKIIEKRQSVAFWCNPISGHATLYWYQQILGQGPKLLIQFQNNGVVDDSQLPKDRFSAERLKGVDSTLKIQPAKLEDSAVYLCASSLVAGGGQFFGPGTRLTVL.

The DNA for the CDR3 is TGCGCCAGCAGTGACACCCCGGGTGGCTACACCTTC. The encoded protein is CASSDTPGGYTF. J is TRBJ1-2 and V is TRBV10-2, with D uncertain. Per the germline V gene, CDR1 is WSHSY and CDR2 is SAAADI. This CDR3 region has 12 residues. Trimming cost V 3 bases and J 7 bases, with 9 bases left between them.